Included here is one TCR beta chain sequence, with context. The target antigen is unknown. Since all of the isolated RNA was reverse transcribed, expressed TCRB transcripts were what got sequenced. Assay used: immunoSEQ multiplex PCR; TCRdb lists only in-frame clones, some missing. The data show 350,000 or so clones, with less than 20% seen just once and 0.035% to 0.055% held by the top ten. The record originates from a study of beta chain features in type 1 diabetes. Findings and limits, study-wide: A definitive answer on HLA type influencing TCRB rearrangement was not reached here. All four CD4+ subsets from Type 1 diabetes patients carried moderately but significantly shorter TCRB CDR3s.

Losses at the gene ends were 0 bases for V and 2 bases for J; bases not matched to a gene: 1. Germline assignment: CDR1 LGHNA and CDR2 YNFKEQ. CDR3 length: 16 amino acids. This TCR was recovered from a woman aged 18-29 years in good health. The sample comprised naive CD4+ T cells from blood. V and J are TRBV4-2 and TRBJ2-1, with 10 bases lining up with TRBD2. Here the CDR3 reads CASSQDGLAAYNEQFF. CDR3 nucleotides: TGTGCCAGCAGCCAAGATGGACTAGCGGCCTACAATGAGCAGTTCTTC.